This is a list of T cell receptor beta chains from one sample in a study of beta chain features in type 1 diabetes. Sequencing used immunoSEQ multiplex PCR; TCRdb keeps in-frame clones, though not all of them. The table lists more than 30,000 clones, 64% of them singletons. Sequencing used Tregs from blood. The receptors were gathered from a woman in her thirties in good health. CDR3s include the opening cysteine and the closing phenylalanine or tryptophan. The D gene is left open where the match is weak. Clone sizes are given selectively: once, few, many, or a class where the clone is expanded.

CDR3,DNA,size,J,V,D
CASRSPGLADYTGELFF,TGCGCCAGCAGAAGTCCGGGACTAGCAGATTACACCGGGGAGCTGTTTTTT,-,TRBJ2-2,TRBV5-1,TRBD2
CASSLPAGGPGTGELFF,TGTGCCAGCAGCCTTCCAGCGGGAGGGCCTGGAACCGGGGAGCTGTTTTTT,-,TRBJ2-2,TRBV7-9,TRBD2
CAWRGDRTYEQYF,TGTGCCTGGAGGGGTGACAGGACCTACGAGCAGTACTTC,-,TRBJ2-7,TRBV30,-
CASSSLGLAVYNEQFF,TGTGCCAGCAGCTCCTTGGGACTAGCGGTCTACAATGAGCAGTTCTTC,-,TRBJ2-1,TRBV7-3,TRBD2
CSVRQVANYGYTF,TGCAGCGTGCGACAGGTCGCAAACTATGGCTACACCTTC,-,TRBJ1-2,TRBV29-1,-
CASSHGRAGGLNEQFF,TGCGCCAGCAGCCACGGACGGGCAGGGGGCCTCAATGAGCAGTTCTTC,-,TRBJ2-1,TRBV4-3,TRBD1
CSALGGQGETQYF,TGCAGCGCCCTGGGAGGACAGGGAGAGACCCAGTACTTC,few,TRBJ2-5,TRBV29-1,TRBD1
CASSSRWGHEKLFF,TGTGCCAGCAGCTCCCGGTGGGGGCACGAAAAACTGTTTTTT,-,TRBJ1-4,TRBV11-2,-
CAWSVGAGVGDTQYF,TGTGCCTGGAGTGTGGGAGCGGGAGTAGGAGATACGCAGTATTTT,-,TRBJ2-3,TRBV30,TRBD2
CASRGLAGSSEQYF,TGTGCCAGTAGGGGACTAGCAGGGAGTAGCGAGCAGTACTTC,-,TRBJ2-7,TRBV6-1,TRBD2
CATVLAYEQYF,TGTGCCACGGTGTTGGCCTACGAGCAGTACTTC,-,TRBJ2-7,TRBV28,-
CASSDLTRAEQFF,TGTGCCAGCAGCGACCTGACTAGAGCTGAGCAGTTCTTC,-,TRBJ2-1,TRBV7-9,-
CASSPHQDDEQFF,TGTGCCAGCTCACCACACCAGGATGATGAGCAGTTCTTC,-,TRBJ2-1,TRBV18,-
CASSQPRGLRLPGQETQYF,TGTGCCAGCAGCCAACCTAGGGGGCTGCGGCTGCCGGGCCAAGAGACCCAGTACTTC,-,TRBJ2-5,TRBV5-5,TRBD1
CASSRTGGIYGYTF,TGTGCCAGCAGCCGGACAGGTGGGATCTATGGCTACACCTTC,-,TRBJ1-2,TRBV6-5,TRBD1
CASRREYTDTQYF,TGTGCCAGCAGGCGGGAGTACACAGATACGCAGTATTTT,-,TRBJ2-3,TRBV2,TRBD2
CAISEPYNEQFF,TGTGCCATCAGTGAGCCGTACAATGAGCAGTTCTTC,-,TRBJ2-1,TRBV10-3,-
CAIRGQGLYEQYF,TGTGCCATCAGGGGACAGGGGTTATACGAGCAGTACTTC,few,TRBJ2-7,TRBV10-3,TRBD1
CASSRRQGASDTEAFF,TGTGCCAGCAGCCGCCGACAGGGGGCTTCGGACACTGAAGCTTTCTTT,-,TRBJ1-1,TRBV7-2,TRBD1
CASSVPPSLAGWKTQYF,TGTGCCAGCAGTGTCCCCCCCAGTCTAGCGGGATGGAAGACCCAGTACTTC,-,TRBJ2-5,TRBV2,TRBD2
CASSQTRGVAQYF,TGCGCCAGCAGCCAAACCAGGGGGGTGGCCCAGTACTTC,-,TRBJ2-4,TRBV4-1,-
CASSTSREETQYF,TGTGCCAGCAGCACAAGTCGGGAGGAGACCCAGTACTTC,-,TRBJ2-5,TRBV7-3,-
CASSERQFSYEQYF,TGTGCCAGCAGTGAGAGACAGTTCTCCTACGAGCAGTACTTC,few,TRBJ2-7,TRBV6-1,-
CASSGGVATTQYF,TGTGCCAGCAGTGGAGGTGTCGCGACTACGCAGTATTTT,once,TRBJ2-3,TRBV28,-
CASSQDLTSGGNYEQYF,TGCGCCAGCAGCCAAGATCTGACTAGCGGGGGAAACTACGAGCAGTACTTC,once,TRBJ2-7,TRBV4-1,TRBD2
CASSQTRTGLYNEQFF,TGTGCCAGCAGCCAAACCCGGACAGGGCTCTACAATGAGCAGTTCTTC,few,TRBJ2-1,TRBV4-2,TRBD1
CASSLEGTSGRNEQFF,TGCGCCAGCAGCTTAGAAGGGACTAGCGGGAGAAATGAGCAGTTCTTC,once,TRBJ2-1,TRBV7-3,TRBD2
CALRGQGFHEQYF,TGTGCCTTGCGAGGACAGGGATTCCACGAGCAGTACTTC,once,TRBJ2-7,TRBV30,TRBD1
CATSREVGGYSYEQYF,TGTGCCACCAGCAGAGAGGTAGGCGGGTACTCCTACGAGCAGTACTTC,-,TRBJ2-7,TRBV15,-
CASSYRDRGYEQYF,TGTGCCAGCAGTTACCGGGACAGGGGCTACGAGCAGTACTTC,few,TRBJ2-7,TRBV6-5,TRBD1
CASSLATSGNNEQFF,TGTGCCAGCAGCTTGGCGACTAGCGGTAACAATGAGCAGTTCTTC,few,TRBJ2-1,TRBV5-4,TRBD2
CASSPYPRQGVHLKRPYEQYF,TGTGCCAGCAGTCCTTATCCCAGACAGGGGGTTCATTTAAAGCGTCCCTACGAGCAGTACTTC,few,TRBJ2-7,TRBV28,TRBD1
CASTTGRTGIVGYGYTF,TGTGCCAGCACAACGGGCCGGACAGGGATTGTGGGCTATGGCTACACCTTC,-,TRBJ1-2,TRBV5-4,TRBD1
CAISDTANYGYTF,TGTGCCATCAGTGACACAGCTAACTATGGCTACACCTTC,-,TRBJ1-2,TRBV10-3,-
CASSLREGTQYF,TGTGCCAGCAGCCTAAGGGAGGGGACCCAGTACTTC,-,TRBJ2-5,TRBV7-3,TRBD2
CASSLGGQGGDTQYF,TGCGCCAGCAGCTTGGGTGGACAGGGGGGAGATACGCAGTATTTT,-,TRBJ2-3,TRBV5-1,TRBD1
CASRYYYEQYF,TGTGCCAGCAGATACTACTACGAGCAGTACTTC,-,TRBJ2-7,TRBV27,-
CASSYAGPNTGELFF,TGTGCCAGCAGCTACGCAGGGCCGAACACCGGGGAGCTGTTTTTT,-,TRBJ2-2,TRBV7-2,-
CASRGTGFGQPQHF,TGTGCCAGTAGAGGGACAGGGTTCGGTCAGCCCCAGCATTTT,few,TRBJ1-5,TRBV19,TRBD1
CASSLAQPGYTF,TGTGCCAGCAGTTTAGCACAGCCAGGCTACACCTTC,-,TRBJ1-2,TRBV28,-
CATSRVASGELFF,TGTGCCACCAGCAGAGTGGCCTCCGGGGAGCTGTTTTTT,-,TRBJ2-2,TRBV15,-
CASSFQGPNSGNTIYF,TGCGCCAGCAGCTTTCAGGGGCCAAACTCTGGAAACACCATATATTTT,-,TRBJ1-3,TRBV5-1,-
CASSLDRDTEAFF,TGTGCCAGCAGCCTAGACAGGGACACTGAAGCTTTCTTT,-,TRBJ1-1,TRBV27,TRBD1
CASSSGQRNTEAFF,TGCGCCAGCAGCTCTGGACAGAGGAACACTGAAGCTTTCTTT,-,TRBJ1-1,TRBV5-1,-
CASSPGRARYNEQFF,TGTGCCAGCAGCCCCGGGAGGGCCAGGTACAATGAGCAGTTCTTC,-,TRBJ2-1,TRBV7-9,TRBD2
CASRISGGYYGYTF,TGTGCCAGCAGGATCTCGGGAGGGTACTATGGCTACACCTTC,-,TRBJ1-2,TRBV28,-
CASSFSGSGTDTQYF,TGTGCCAGCAGCTTTAGCGGGAGCGGCACAGATACGCAGTATTTT,-,TRBJ2-3,TRBV5-6,TRBD2
CASSPTGRTEAFF,TGTGCCAGCAGTCCCACAGGGCGAACTGAAGCTTTCTTT,-,TRBJ1-1,TRBV27,-
CASSFPGAETQYF,TGCGCCAGCAGCTTTCCGGGAGCTGAGACCCAGTACTTC,-,TRBJ2-5,TRBV5-1,-
CASSLSPEAGTQYF,TGTGCCAGCAGCTTGTCTCCGGAGGCAGGGACCCAGTACTTC,-,TRBJ2-5,TRBV5-4,-